In its sample, the clone carrying this T cell receptor (beta chain) was seen many times. V gave up 4 bases and J gave up 4 bases, with 10 bases separating them. The germline CDR1 and CDR2 sequences are LNHDA and SQIVND (reference sequence). The CDR3 has 13 residues. These data are taken from a study of immune heterogeneity within non-small cell lung tumors. Study as a whole: Tumor histology was classified as squamous cell carcinoma in a few cases, non-squamous carcinoma in 10 and not otherwise specified in 1.

Template input was genomic DNA from bulk tumor (around 640 ng per sample). While surgery was under way, several biopsies spaced far apart were taken per primary tumor. Curative operations were performed on patients who had untreated, newly diagnosed non-small cell lung cancer. Patients newly diagnosed with non-small cell lung cancer and having curative-intent surgery served as donors. In a multiplex PCR, 32 V and 13 J primers amplified TCR beta CDR3. TCRdb reprocessed the multiplex PCR reads with MiXCR, giving one entry per CDR3 protein. The table has 5,000 to 6,500 distinct CDR3 sequences, around 20% seen once.

This chain links TRBV19 with TRBJ2-5; no clear D. Sequencing used lung tumor tissue. This receptor was obtained from a man aged 40-50 years with non-small cell lung cancer. This CDR3 reads CASSTPLGETQYF. The DNA of the CDR3 is TGTGCCAGTAGTACCCCCTTGGGAGAGACCCAGTACTTC.